This is a list of T cell receptor beta chains from one sample in a study of T cell repertoires in cytomegalovirus infection. TCRdb fed the reads into MiXCR, producing one record per CDR3 protein. The sample yields 150,000 to 200,000 distinct CDR3 sequences, approximately 28% seen once. Material: PBMCs. All receptors derive from a human donor in good health (CMV status not recorded). Some clones in this sample may be carry-over from other donors' samples. CDR3s include the opening cysteine and the closing phenylalanine or tryptophan. A D gene is named only where the DNA matches it firmly. Clone size appears in some rows only: once, few, many, or a class for an expanded clone.

abundance | d_gene | j_gene | v_gene | CDR3aa | CDR3nt
many | . | TRBJ1-2 | TRBV20-1 | CSATPEGGVNGYTF | TGCAGTGCTACCCCGGAGGGAGGTGTCAATGGCTACACCTTC
many | TRBD1 | TRBJ1-5 | TRBV12-3/TRBV12-4 | CASRSDRDEGNQPQHF | TGTGCCAGCAGATCCGACAGGGATGAGGGCAATCAGCCCCAGCATTTT
. | TRBD2 | TRBJ2-7 | TRBV6-8 | CASRDGGSSYEQYF | TGTGCCAGCAGGGACGGGGGGAGCTCCTACGAGCAGTACTTC
. | TRBD1 | TRBJ1-6 | TRBV4-2 | CASRLRDRDDSPLHF | TGTGCCAGCAGACTCCGGGACAGGGATGATTCACCCCTCCACTTT
. | TRBD2 | TRBJ2-1 | TRBV9 | CASSPGAGERGAYNEQFF | TGTGCCAGCAGCCCCGGCGCGGGTGAGCGGGGCGCCTACAATGAGCAGTTCTTC
. | . | TRBJ2-3 | TRBV6-2/TRBV6-3 | CASSPADTQYF | TGTGCCAGCAGCCCGGCAGATACGCAGTATTTT
. | TRBD1 | TRBJ2-7 | TRBV7-8 | CASSLESGTGDIYEQNF | TGTGCCAGCAGCTTAGAATCCGGGACAGGGGATATCTACGAGCAGAACTTC
. | . | TRBJ1-2 | TRBV7-2 | CASRPPGTSNYGYTF | TGTGCCAGCAGACCCCCAGGGACCTCTAACTATGGCTACACCTTC
few | TRBD2 | TRBJ2-3 | TRBV19 | CASSMAGGATQYF | TGTGCCAGTAGTATGGCGGGGGGGGCTACGCAGTATTTT
. | TRBD1 | TRBJ1-4 | TRBV12-3/TRBV12-4 | CASSSGGYEKLFF | TGTGCCAGCAGTTCAGGGGGCTATGAAAAACTGTTTTTT
. | . | TRBJ1-5 | TRBV10-3 | CAISELMVNSNQPQHF | TGTGCCATCAGTGAATTGATGGTTAATAGCAATCAGCCCCAGCATTTT
many | . | TRBJ1-2 | TRBV7-8 | CASGMAGGYTF | TGTGCCAGCGGGATGGCGGGGGGCTACACCTTC
. | . | TRBJ1-5 | TRBV6-6 | CASSSGAGRTQPQHF | TGTGCCAGCAGTTCTGGGGCAGGGAGGACTCAGCCCCAGCATTTT
. | TRBD1 | TRBJ1-5 | TRBV19 | CASLGGAQGEDNQPQHF | TGTGCCAGCCTGGGCGGAGCCCAGGGGGAGGACAATCAGCCCCAGCATTTT
many | . | TRBJ1-1 | TRBV7-2 | CASSLDRNTEAFF | TGTGCCAGCAGCCTGGACAGGAACACTGAAGCTTTCTTT
. | TRBD1 | TRBJ2-1 | TRBV28 | CASSSGAGTGVNEQFF | TGTGCCAGCAGTTCCGGCGCCGGGACAGGAGTTAATGAGCAGTTCTTC
. | TRBD2 | TRBJ2-5 | TRBV5-5 | CASSLRRGVEETQYF | TGTGCCAGCAGCTTGAGGCGGGGGGTCGAAGAGACCCAGTACTTC
. | . | TRBJ2-2 | TRBV6-2/TRBV6-3 | CASSYSSNTGELFF | TGTGCCAGCAGTTACTCGTCAAACACCGGGGAGCTGTTTTTT
. | . | TRBJ1-1 | TRBV10-3 | CAISRDDGEAFF | TGTGCCATCAGCAGGGATGACGGTGAAGCTTTCTTT
. | . | TRBJ2-5 | TRBV28 | CASTGGHQETQYF | TGTGCCAGCACCGGAGGGCACCAAGAGACCCAGTACTTC
many | TRBD1 | TRBJ1-2 | TRBV7-2 | CASSSSGTDYGYTF | TGTGCCAGCAGCTCTTCCGGGACAGACTATGGCTACACCTTC
many | . | TRBJ1-6 | TRBV7-2 | CASSLDRGSPLHF | TGTGCCAGCAGCTTAGATCGGGGCTCACCCCTCCACTTT
many | . | TRBJ1-5 | TRBV7-8 | CASSRNAGALNQPQHF | TGTGCCAGCAGCCGCAACGCGGGGGCCCTAAATCAGCCCCAGCATTTT
. | . | TRBJ1-2 | TRBV29-1 | CSVGSDDGYTF | TGCAGCGTTGGGTCCGACGACGGCTACACCTTC
. | . | TRBJ2-7 | TRBV18 | CASSPLPGTTYEQYF | TGTGCCAGCTCACCCCTGCCCGGGACAACCTACGAGCAGTACTTC
many | . | TRBJ1-4 | TRBV28 | CASSLGGVGEKLFF | TGTGCCAGCAGTTTAGGAGGGGTGGGGGAAAAACTGTTTTTT
few | . | TRBJ2-2 | TRBV10-2 | CASSESGGPANTGELFF | TGCGCCAGCAGTGAGTCAGGAGGCCCCGCGAACACCGGGGAGCTGTTTTTT
few | TRBD2 | TRBJ2-1 | TRBV19 | CASTMGGAAYNEQFF | TGTGCCAGTACTATGGGAGGGGCTGCTTACAATGAGCAGTTCTTC
. | . | TRBJ1-4 | TRBV18 | CASSPSQDSLNGEKLFF | TGTGCCAGCTCACCGTCACAGGACAGCCTTAATGGGGAAAAACTGTTTTTT
few | . | TRBJ2-6 | TRBV7-8 | CASSLAHGGSGANVLTF | TGTGCCAGCAGCTTAGCCCATGGGGGCTCCGGGGCCAACGTCCTGACTTTC
. | TRBD1 | TRBJ2-2 | TRBV6-6 | CASRESRTGGTGELFF | TGTGCCAGCCGAGAAAGTCGGACAGGGGGCACCGGGGAGCTGTTTTTT
few | . | TRBJ2-7 | TRBV11-2 | CASSLATQGYEQYF | TGTGCCAGCAGCTTAGCCACTCAAGGCTACGAGCAGTACTTC
. | TRBD1 | TRBJ1-5 | TRBV19 | CASSIPRGPHQPQHF | TGTGCCAGTAGTATCCCCAGGGGGCCTCATCAGCCCCAGCATTTT
few | . | TRBJ2-7 | TRBV7-6 | CASSLGLFEDEQYF | TGTGCCAGCAGCTTAGGCTTGTTTGAAGACGAGCAGTACTTC
. | . | TRBJ1-4 | TRBV7-7 | CASSLSDTNEKLFF | TGTGCTAGCAGCTTAAGTGACACAAATGAAAAACTGTTTTTT
. | . | TRBJ2-6 | TRBV14 | CASSQDWTESGANVLTF | TGTGCCAGCAGCCAAGATTGGACAGAATCTGGGGCCAACGTCCTGACTTTC
. | . | TRBJ2-3 | TRBV11-2 | CASSLEGAGITDTQYF | TGTGCCAGCAGCTTAGAAGGCGCGGGGATCACAGATACGCAGTATTTT
few | . | TRBJ1-1 | TRBV7-8 | CASSFGPGTAEAFF | TGTGCCAGCAGCTTCGGGCCCGGTACGGCTGAAGCTTTCTTT
. | . | TRBJ2-1 | TRBV25-1 | CASSEDNEQFF | TGTGCCAGCAGTGAGGACAATGAGCAGTTCTTC
few | TRBD2 | TRBJ2-5 | TRBV7-9 | CASSLSGGQETQYF | TGTGCCAGCAGCCTTAGCGGGGGCCAAGAGACCCAGTACTTC
. | . | TRBJ1-1 | TRBV7-9 | CASSLGRIGRAGTEAFF | TGTGCCAGCAGCTTAGGGAGGATCGGCCGAGCAGGCACTGAAGCTTTCTTT
many | . | TRBJ2-5 | TRBV7-2 | CASSSLGPGKTQYF | TGTGCCAGCAGCTCCCTTGGGCCCGGGAAGACCCAGTACTTC
. | TRBD1 | TRBJ1-2 | TRBV29-1 | CSARAGTGTNGYTF | TGCAGCGCCCGAGCGGGGACAGGGACTAATGGCTACACCTTC
. | . | TRBJ1-1 | TRBV11-2 | CASSPSGRLTEAFF | TGTGCCAGCAGCCCCTCGGGACGTCTCACTGAAGCTTTCTTT
. | . | TRBJ1-2 | TRBV25-1 | CASSEAWLDLGYTF | TGTGCCAGCAGTGAGGCCTGGTTGGACTTAGGCTACACCTTC
many | . | TRBJ2-1 | TRBV14 | CASSQEDIYVTYNEQFF | TGTGCCAGCAGCCAAGAAGATATCTATGTGACCTACAATGAGCAGTTCTTC
few | . | TRBJ2-4 | TRBV7-8 | CASSLDGTEYF | TGTGCCAGCAGCTTAGACGGGACGGAGTACTTC
. | . | TRBJ2-7 | TRBV30 | CAWILWRGGCLEQYF | TGTGCCTGGATATTGTGGCGGGGTGGTTGTCTCGAGCAGTACTTC